The rows below give T cell receptor beta chains drawn from one sample of a study of molecular identifiers for immune sequencing clone quantification. TCRdb recomputed calls from the PCR reads with MiXCR, one row per CDR3 protein. The sample records nearly 650,000 distinct CDR3 sequences, 25% being singletons. The sample consisted of naive CD8+ T cells from blood, with Jurkat cell RNA spiked in. The receptors stem from a human donor in good health. Some libraries in this study had Jurkat cell RNA spiked in. CDR3s leave out the opening cysteine and the closing phenylalanine or tryptophan. Fields, in order: D gene, V gene, CDR3 protein. The D gene is left open where the match is weak.

>NA|TRBV3-1
ASSQESFAGAYEQY
>NA|TRBV28
ASSSRQNNQPQH
>NA|TRBV12-3/TRBV12-4
ASSLVTVNMRKLF
>NA|TRBV27
ASSFKYRTPQDPLH
>TRBD1|TRBV29-1
SVEDQDRDGYT
>NA|TRBV12-3/TRBV12-4
ASSTTATGELF
>TRBD2|TRBV7-6
ASSPSLAGEPSYTQY
>NA|TRBV7-6
ASSQTPESFDTQY
>TRBD1|TRBV12-3/TRBV12-4
ASSSDRVGVYGYT
>NA|TRBV9
ASSVGGLTDTQY